This paragraph reports one TCR beta chain. What it recognizes is unknown. The source of the sample is a study of identical twins. Notes on the study in general: Within beta out-of-frame sequences, the excess sharing observed between twins was weaker.

Per germline, CDR1 SGHDN and CDR2 FVKESK. This CDR3 region has 13 residues. The V gene lost 2 bases and the J gene lost 6 bases, with 10 bases spanning the gap. Template switching created a universal primer site, and the cDNA included unique molecular identifiers. TCRdb fed the 5' RACE reads into MiXCR, producing one record per CDR3 protein. The sample comprises about 20,000 distinct CDR3 sequences, just under 70% of which are singletons, and less than 6.5% rests with the top ten. Sequences were obtained from memory (CD45RO+) T cells sorted from blood. The V gene is TRBV14, the J gene TRBJ2-5; D not resolved. This TCR came from a woman aged 18-29 years in good health. This table probably holds off-target reads from a library built for another chain. Written as DNA, the CDR3 is TGTGCCAGCAGCCAACTCCTGCGTCAGACCCAGTACTTC. It specifies CASSQLLRQTQYF.